This T cell receptor (beta chain) emerged from a study of blood T cell repertoires in COVID-19. Across the whole study: COVID-19 samples collected from the United States, Italy and Spain covered acute and convalescent phases. Sources were T cells, B-cell-depleted T cells, or PBMCs; the material itself was cDNA or gDNA.

Authors' methods: Estimation of nucleated cell counts was performed using reference gene primer amplification. The table came from immunoSEQ multiplex PCR; TCRdb's copy has only in-frame clones and leaves some out. That table gives V, J and clone size, and the DNA gave D and trimming. The table includes about 150,000 clones, around 87% detected once. Input material: peripheral blood. This TCR was sampled from a woman in her sixties with active or convalescent COVID-19.

The CDR3: CSVPAGEGEKLFF. The CDR3 bases are TGCAGCGTCCCCGCAGGGGAGGGTGAAAAACTGTTTTTT. The rearrangement uses TRBV29-1 and TRBJ1-4; TRBD1 is a possible D gene (6 bases). V lost 6 bases and J 7 bases, leaving 15 bases between the germline ends. Germline CDR1 is SQVTM and CDR2 is ANQGSEA. The length of the CDR3 is 13 residues.